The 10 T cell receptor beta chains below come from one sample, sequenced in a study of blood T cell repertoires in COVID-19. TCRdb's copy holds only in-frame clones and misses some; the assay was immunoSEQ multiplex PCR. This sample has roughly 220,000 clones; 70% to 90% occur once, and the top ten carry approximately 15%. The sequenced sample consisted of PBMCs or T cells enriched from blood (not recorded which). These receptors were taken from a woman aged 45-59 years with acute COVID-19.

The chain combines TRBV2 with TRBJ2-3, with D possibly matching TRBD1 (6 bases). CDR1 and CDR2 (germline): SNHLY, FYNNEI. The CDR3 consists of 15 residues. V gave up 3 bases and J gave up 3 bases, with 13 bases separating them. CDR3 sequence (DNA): TGTGCCAGCAGTGAGTGGGACATTGCTACAGATACGCAGTATTTT. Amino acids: CASSEWDIATDTQYF.

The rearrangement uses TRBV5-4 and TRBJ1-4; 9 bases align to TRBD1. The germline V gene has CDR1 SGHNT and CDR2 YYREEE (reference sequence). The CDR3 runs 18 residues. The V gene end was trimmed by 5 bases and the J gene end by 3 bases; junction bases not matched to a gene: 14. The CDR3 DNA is TGTGCCAGCAGTACCGATCCAACAGGGGGCCTGGCTAATGAAAAACTGTTTTTT. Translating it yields CASSTDPTGGLANEKLFF.

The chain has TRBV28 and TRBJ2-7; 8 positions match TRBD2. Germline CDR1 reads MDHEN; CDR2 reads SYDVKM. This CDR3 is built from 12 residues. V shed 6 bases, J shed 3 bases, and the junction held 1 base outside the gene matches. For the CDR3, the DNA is TGTGCCAGCAGACTAGCGGACTACGAGCAGTACTTC. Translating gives CASRLADYEQYF. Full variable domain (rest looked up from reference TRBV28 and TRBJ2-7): DVKVTQSSRYLVKRTGEKVFLECVQDMDHENMFWYRQDPGLGLRLIYFSYDVKMKEKGDIPEGYSVSREKKERFSLILESASTNQTSMYLCASRLADYEQYFGPGTRLTVT.

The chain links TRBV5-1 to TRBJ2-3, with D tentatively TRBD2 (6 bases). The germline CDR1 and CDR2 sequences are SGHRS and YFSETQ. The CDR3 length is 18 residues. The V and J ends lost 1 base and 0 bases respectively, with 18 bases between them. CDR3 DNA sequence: TGCGCCAGCAGCTTGACCGGGGCGAGCGGGCCCAGCACAGATACGCAGTATTTT. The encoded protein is CASSLTGASGPSTDTQYF.

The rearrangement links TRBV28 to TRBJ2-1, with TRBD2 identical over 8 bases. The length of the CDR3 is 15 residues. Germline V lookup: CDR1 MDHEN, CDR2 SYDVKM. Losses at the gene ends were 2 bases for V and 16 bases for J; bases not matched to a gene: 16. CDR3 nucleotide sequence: TGTGCCAGCAGTTTAATTCAGGTGGAGCGGGAGCTTCGATTCTTC. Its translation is CASSLIQVERELRFF.

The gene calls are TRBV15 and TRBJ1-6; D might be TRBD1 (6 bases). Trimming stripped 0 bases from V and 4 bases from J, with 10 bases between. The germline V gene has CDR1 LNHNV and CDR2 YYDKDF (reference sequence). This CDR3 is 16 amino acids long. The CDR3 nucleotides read TGTGCCACCAGCAGAGACAGGGGAACTTATAATTCACCCCTCCACTTT. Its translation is CATSRDRGTYNSPLHF.

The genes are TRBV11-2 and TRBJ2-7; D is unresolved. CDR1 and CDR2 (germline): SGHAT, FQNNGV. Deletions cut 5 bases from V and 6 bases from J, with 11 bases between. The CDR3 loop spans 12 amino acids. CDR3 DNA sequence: TGTGCCAGCAGCCCCTATTATTCCGAGCAGTACTTC. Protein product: CASSPYYSEQYF.

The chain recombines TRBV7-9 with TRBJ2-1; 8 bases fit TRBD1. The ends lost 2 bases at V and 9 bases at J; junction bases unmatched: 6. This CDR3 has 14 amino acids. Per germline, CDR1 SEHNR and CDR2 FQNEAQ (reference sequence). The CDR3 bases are TGTGCCAGCAGCTTATCTTCAGGGGGCAGTGAGCAGTTCTTC. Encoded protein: CASSLSSGGSEQFF.

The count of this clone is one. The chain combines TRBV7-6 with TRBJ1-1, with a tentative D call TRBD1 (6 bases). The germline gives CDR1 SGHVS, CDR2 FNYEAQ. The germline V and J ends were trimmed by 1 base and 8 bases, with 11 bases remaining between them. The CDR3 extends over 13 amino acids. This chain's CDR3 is CASSLGQEREAFF. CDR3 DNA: TGTGCCAGCAGCTTAGGACAGGAGAGAGAAGCTTTCTTT.

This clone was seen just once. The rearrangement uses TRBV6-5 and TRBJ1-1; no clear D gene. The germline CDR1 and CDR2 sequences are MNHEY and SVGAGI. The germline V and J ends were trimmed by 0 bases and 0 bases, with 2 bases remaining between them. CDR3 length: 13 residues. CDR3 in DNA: TGTGCCAGCAGTTACTCCGTGAACACTGAAGCTTTCTTT. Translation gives CASSYSVNTEAFF.